Sequencing of this TCR beta chain was carried out in a study of blood T cell repertoires in COVID-19. The data were produced by immunoSEQ multiplex PCR, yet TCRdb's version contains in-frame clones alone and is incomplete. The sample has approximately 270,000 clones, 91% seen once. The length of the CDR3 is 20 residues. Germline V lookup: CDR1 SGHTA, CDR2 FQGNSA. V lost 0 bases to trimming and J lost 0 bases, with 23 bases between them. This receptor was obtained from a human donor in a cohort exposed to, infected with or recovered from COVID-19 (not recorded which). The donor label of this sample is uncertain. Sequenced: PBMCs or T cells enriched from blood (not recorded which). The chain employs TRBV7-2 and TRBJ1-1; weak D call: TRBD1 (6 bases). The CDR3 region is CASSLAFQGRLPTLNTEAFF. The CDR3 coding sequence is TGTGCCAGCAGCTTAGCTTTTCAGGGGCGCCTCCCTACGTTGAACACTGAAGCTTTCTTT.